This T cell receptor (beta chain) is drawn from a study of T cell repertoires in cytomegalovirus infection. About the study: Through public TCR beta signatures, both CMV infection and matching HLA type were indicated. General study findings and limits: Cumulative frequency of public TCR beta families picked out carriers of CMV plus the relevant HLA. In two of eight donors, the top clonotype was HLA-C-restricted CMV-specific.

Many counts were recorded for this clonotype. Its target is unknown. One end of the junction fails to match germline, which may point to a read error. Per germline, CDR1 SEHNR and CDR2 FQNEAQ (reference sequence). The CDR3 is 12 amino acids. Each CDR3 protein is one row after TCRdb ran MiXCR on the reads. The table lists roughly 500,000 distinct CDR3 sequences, more than 15% of them singletons. The TCR sequence derives from a human donor in good health (CMV status not recorded). Some clones in this sample may be carry-over from other donors' samples. The chain combines TRBV7-9 with TRBJ2-1, with TRBD2 identical over 9 bases. The sequencing input was CD8+ T cells from PBMCs. The CDR3 spells CASSVAGVEQFF. The CDR3 coding sequence is TGTGCCAGCAGCGTAGCGGGAGTTGAGCAGTTCTTC.